This TCR beta chain is from a study of cytomegalovirus exposure and HLA in healthy donors. With 4 bases removed from V and 0 bases from J, the gap between germline ends came to 14 bases. The CDR3 has 15 amino acids. Germline CDR1 reads SGHKS; CDR2 reads YYEKEE (reference sequence). Primers included in the PCR were 60 Vbeta and 13 Jbeta primers. The assay was immunoSEQ multiplex PCR, and TCRdb's table has in-frame clones only and misses some. The sample carries 90,000 to 150,000 clones, approximately 75% recorded once. This TCR derives from a middle-aged man in good health and CMV-seronegative. Sequencing used PBMCs. The V gene is TRBV5-5, the J gene TRBJ2-7; maybe TRBD1 (6 bases). The CDR3: CASSIGQQSSYEQYF. The DNA of the CDR3 is TGTGCCAGCAGCATAGGACAGCAGAGCTCCTACGAGCAGTACTTC. Drawing the rest from reference TRBV5-5 and TRBJ2-7, the complete variable domain is DAGVTQSPTHLIKTRGQQVTLRCSPISGHKSVSWYQQVLGQGPQFIFQYYEKEERGRGNFPDRFSARQFPNYSSELNVNALLLGDSALYLCASSIGQQSSYEQYFGPGTRLTVT.